This T cell receptor (beta chain) derives from a study of T cells in Graves' hyperthyroidism and ophthalmopathy. This clonotype has at least ten counts. Its target is not known. Fresh peripheral blood, 9.5 to 10 ml of it, supplied the PBMCs. V was shortened by 8 bases and J by 2 bases, with 6 bases between the two germline ends. The CDR3 runs to 11 residues. Germline V gene lookup returns CDR1 SGHTA and CDR2 FQGNSA. Overall study results and limits: Most clonotypes that expanded in the thyroid above 0.001 also showed up in blood. The model predicted ophthalmopathy a median roughly 6.3 months before onset.

TCR beta CDR3 regions were amplified from RNA. When the TCR CDR3 underwent first-round RT-PCR, the HTBI primer set was used. TCRdb used MiXCR to reprocess the multiplex PCR reads, holding one entry per CDR3 protein. Of about half a million distinct CDR3 sequences in the sample, less than 25% were seen once. The TCR sequence derives from a woman aged 25 to 45 with Graves' ophthalmopathy. Sequencing was done on a sample of blood. V and J are TRBV7-2 and TRBJ1-1; D call uncertain. For the CDR3, the DNA is TGTGCCAGCTATAGTAACACTGAAGCTTTCTTT. It translates to CASYSNTEAFF.